The 27 T cell receptor beta chains listed next were all sequenced from one sample in a study of cytomegalovirus exposure and HLA in healthy donors. PCR used 60 Vbeta primers and 13 Jbeta primers. Sequenced by immunoSEQ multiplex PCR; TCRdb stores in-frame clones only, minus some. The data hold 50,000 to 65,000 clones, with 82% observed a single time. Sequencing was done on a sample of PBMCs. These receptors came from a woman aged 18-35 years in good health and CMV-seronegative.

The chain employs TRBV9 and TRBJ2-2; TRBD2 might be the D (5 bases). Germline-derived CDR1 and CDR2 are SGDLS and YYNGEE. Trimming took off 0 bases at V and 7 bases at J, with 13 bases between the two ends. The CDR3 contains 15 residues. CDR3 in DNA: TGTGCCAGCAGCGTAGCTGCCCTAGCTGGCGGGGAGCTGTTTTTT. Translation: CASSVAALAGGELFF.

The J gene is TRBJ2-1, the V gene TRBV11-2; tentative D call: TRBD1 (6 bases). Germline V CDR1 and CDR2: SGHAT, FQNNGV. Trimming removed 1 base from V and 9 bases from J, with 16 bases in between. The CDR3 contains 15 residues. CDR3 in DNA: TGTGCCAGCAGCTTAGTCCGGCAGGGGATGGGTGAGCAGTTCTTC. Translated, it gives CASSLVRQGMGEQFF.

Only one count was recorded for this clone. The rearrangement links TRBV15 to TRBJ1-2, with TRBD1 matching 9 bases. Germline V gene data show CDR1 as LNHNV and CDR2 as YYDKDF (reference sequence). V was pared by 3 bases and J by 6 bases, with 5 bases of the junction left unmatched. The CDR3 is 14 residues long. The CDR3 loop reads CATSRYRDRDGYTF. As DNA, the CDR3 is TGTGCCACCAGCAGGTACCGGGACAGGGATGGCTACACCTTC.

The V and J genes are TRBV21-1 and TRBJ2-4; the D segment call TRBD2 is taken from the table without a DNA check. TRBV21-1 is designated a pseudogene. The CDR3 has 15 amino acids. The chain's CDR3 is CASHGGDIESGIQYF. CDR3 bases: TGTGCCAGCCATGGGGGGGATATCGAAAGCGGCATTCAGTACTTC.

The V and J genes are TRBV21-1 and TRBJ2-7; the D call TRBD2 from the table was never checked on the DNA. TRBV21-1 is a pseudogene segment. This CDR3 comprises 18 residues. CDR3 bases: TGTGCCAGCAGCAAAGAACTAGCGGGAGTCACTTTCTCCTACGAGCAGTACTTC. The encoded protein is CASSKELAGVTFSYEQYF.

V is TRBV29-1 and J is TRBJ1-2, with D unresolved. Per germline, CDR1 SQVTM and CDR2 ANQGSEA. Trimming took 5 bases from V and 0 from J, leaving 13 bases between them. The CDR3 is 14 residues long. This chain's CDR3 is CSVIIPPANYGYTF. The CDR3 DNA follows: TGCAGCGTTATTATCCCGCCAGCTAACTATGGCTACACCTTC.

J is TRBJ2-5 and V is TRBV25-1; D is perhaps TRBD2 (5 bases). The CDR3 spans 14 residues. Germline CDR1 reads MGHDK; CDR2 reads SYGVNS. V was trimmed by 3 bases and J by 5 bases, leaving 13 bases between them. The CDR3 spells CASSEDWSGETQYF. The CDR3 DNA follows: TGTGCCAGCAGTGAGGACTGGTCCGGGGAGACCCAGTACTTC.

Only one count was recorded for this clone. The chain combines TRBV10-3 with TRBJ2-1, with D possibly matching TRBD2 (7 bases). Germline loops: CDR1 ENHRY, CDR2 SYGVKD. This CDR3 has 17 residues. V lost 6 bases and J lost 0, with 18 bases in between. The CDR3, as DNA: TGTGCCATCAGGGGGGGAGGGGGAGGGTTCTCCTACAATGAGCAGTTCTTC. Its translation is CAIRGGGGGFSYNEQFF.

This chain joins TRBV28 and TRBJ1-5; 12 bases are shared with TRBD1. Trimming removed 5 bases from V and 7 bases from J; junction bases left unmatched: 3. CDR1 is MDHEN and CDR2 is SYDVKM in the germline V gene. This CDR3 contains 14 residues. The CDR3, as DNA: TGTGCCAGCAGTCCCGGGACAGGGGGCCAGCCCCAGCATTTT. As protein: CASSPGTGGQPQHF.

The V gene is TRBV6-5, the J gene TRBJ1-6; D is perhaps TRBD1 (5 bases). Germline lookup yields CDR1 MNHEY and CDR2 SVGAGI. The CDR3 covers 13 residues. Between the trimmed V and J ends, which lost 2 bases and 10 bases, there was a span of 9 bases. In DNA, the CDR3 is TGTGCCAGCAGTTACGGGGGGGAATCACCCCTCCACTTT. It codes for CASSYGGESPLHF.

This clone occurred once. The chain couples TRBV28 to TRBJ2-1; 9 bases are shared with TRBD1. From germline, CDR1 is MDHEN and CDR2 SYDVKM. Trimming at V came to 6 bases and at J to 5 bases, leaving 8 bases not matched to a gene. CDR3 size: 15 residues. The CDR3 region has the DNA TGTGCCAGCAGCCCCCGGACAGGGGATCACAATGAGCAGTTCTTC. It specifies CASSPRTGDHNEQFF. Based on the CDR3 plus reference TRBV28 and TRBJ2-1, the full variable domain is DVKVTQSSRYLVKRTGEKVFLECVQDMDHENMFWYRQDPGLGLRLIYFSYDVKMKEKGDIPEGYSVSREKKERFSLILESASTNQTSMYLCASSPRTGDHNEQFFGPGTRLTVL.

This sequence joins TRBV30 and TRBJ1-5; no definite D call. The CDR3 is 13 amino acids. V lost 7 bases and J lost 7, with 17 bases in between. In germline, CDR1 is GTSNPN, CDR2 SVGIG (reference sequence). CDR3 loop: CASTRGGGQPQHF. The CDR3 DNA is TGTGCCTCAACTCGGGGTGGTGGGCAGCCCCAGCATTTT.

CDR3 residues: CASIPPRANTEAFF. The CDR3 DNA sequence: TGTGCCAGCATCCCTCCGAGGGCTAACACTGAAGCTTTCTTT. V gene TRBV7-9 combines with J gene TRBJ1-1, with D unresolved. Germline CDR1 is SEHNR and CDR2 is FQNEAQ (reference sequence). V dropped 7 bases and J dropped 2 bases, with 14 bases sitting between them. The CDR3 runs to 14 residues.

The rearrangement uses TRBV7-3 and TRBJ2-1, with TRBD2 matching over 10 bases. The ends lost 5 bases at V and 5 bases at J; junction bases unmatched: 3. The V gene's germline CDR1 is SGHTA and CDR2 FQGTGA. The CDR3 totals 14 residues. The CDR3 nucleotides read TGTGCCAGCAGCCTTAGCGGGAGGCACAATGAGCAGTTCTTC. This codes for CASSLSGRHNEQFF. The full variable domain, in which reference TRBV7-3 and TRBJ2-1 provide the parts outside the CDR3, is GAGVSQTPSNKVTEKGKYVELRCDPISGHTALYWYRQSLGQGPEFLIYFQGTGAADDSGLPNDRFFAVRPEGSVSTLKIQRTERGDSAVYLCASSLSGRHNEQFFGPGTRLTVL.

About this clone itself: An end of the junction differs from the germline gene, which may be a read error. This chain uses TRBV6-6 with TRBJ2-1, with 8 bases that match TRBD1. The CDR3 covers 15 residues. CDR1 MNHNY and CDR2 SVGAGI come from the germline V gene (reference sequence). In nucleotides, the CDR3 is TGTGCCAGCAGTCACAGACAGGGGAACGGGAATGAGCGGTTCTTC. Protein: CASSHRQGNGNERFF.

The chain recombines TRBV7-6 with TRBJ2-5, with TRBD1 matching over 7 bases. The germline V gene encodes CDR1 SGHVS and CDR2 FNYEAQ. Losses at the gene ends were 1 base for V and 5 bases for J; bases not matched to a gene: 7. The CDR3 is 15 amino acids. DNA of the CDR3: TGTGCCAGCAGCTTAGTAGGGGGCCTGGGGGAGACCCAGTACTTC. Translated: CASSLVGGLGETQYF. Drawing the rest from reference TRBV7-6 and TRBJ2-5, the complete variable domain is GAGVSQSPRYKVTKRGQDVALRCDPISGHVSLYWYRQALGQGPEFLTYFNYEAQQDKSGLPNDRFSAERPEGSISTLTIQRTEQRDSAMYRCASSLVGGLGETQYFGPGTRLLVL.

The chain recombines TRBV28 with TRBJ2-7; maybe TRBD2 (5 bases). Germline lookup yields CDR1 MDHEN and CDR2 SYDVKM. The CDR3 consists of 15 residues. Between the trimmed V and J ends, which lost 3 bases and 2 bases, there was a span of 14 bases. This CDR3 is CASSFTALVTYEQYF. The CDR3 coding sequence is TGTGCCAGCAGTTTTACAGCACTAGTGACCTACGAGCAGTACTTC.

This chain uses TRBV27 with TRBJ2-7; 9 nucleotides align to TRBD1. V gave up 5 bases and J gave up 2 bases; unmatched junction bases: 4. The CDR3 loop spans 14 amino acids. Germline CDR1 and CDR2: MNHEY and SMNVEV (reference sequence). CDR3 bases: TGTGCCAGCAGTCGACAGGGGGTCGCCTACGAGCAGTACTTC. Amino acids: CASSRQGVAYEQYF.

The chain is built from TRBV4-1 and TRBJ2-7; D is ambiguous. CDR3 length: 15 residues. Trimming shortened V by 0 bases and J by 7 bases, and 16 bases separated the two germline ends. Germline assignment: CDR1 MGHRA and CDR2 YSYEKL. The CDR3 DNA sequence: TGCGCCAGCAGCCAAGATGCGGCCGCCCCCGGGGAGCAGTACTTC. Residues: CASSQDAAAPGEQYF.

The table lists this clone with a count of one. The chain combines TRBV27 with TRBJ2-7; 7 positions match TRBD2. The CDR3 has 14 amino acids. V lost 3 bases to trimming and J lost 4 bases; unmatched junction nucleotides: 6. Per the germline V gene, CDR1 is MNHEY and CDR2 is SMNVEV (reference sequence). This CDR3 reads CASSFGTTSYEQYF. CDR3 sequence (DNA): TGTGCCAGCAGTTTCGGGACTACTTCGTACGAGCAGTACTTC.

This chain links TRBV10-1 with TRBJ1-1, with 9 positions matching TRBD1. V shed 2 bases, J shed 3 bases, and the junction held 4 bases outside the gene matches. Germline values: CDR1 WNHNN, CDR2 SYGVQD (reference sequence). This CDR3 spans 15 amino acids. DNA of the CDR3: TGCGCCAGCAGTGAGGCCCGACAGGGGGACACTGAAGCTTTCTTT. Its protein is CASSEARQGDTEAFF.

V gene TRBV10-1 combines with J gene TRBJ2-1, with 13 bases that match TRBD2. This CDR3 is 16 amino acids long. V lost 5 bases and J lost 7; bases outside the gene matches: 8. The V gene's germline CDR1 is WNHNN and CDR2 SYGVQD (reference sequence). The CDR3 loop is CASSWTSGSYRNEQFF. CDR3 nucleotide sequence: TGCGCCAGCAGTTGGACTAGCGGGAGCTATAGGAATGAGCAGTTCTTC.

CDR3 sequence: CASSLSVRRGYTF. DNA of the CDR3: TGTGCCAGCAGTTTATCGGTACGGCGGGGCTACACCTTC. The chain recombines TRBV28 with TRBJ1-2; unclear D gene. The germline V gene encodes CDR1 MDHEN and CDR2 SYDVKM. The CDR3 sequence is 13 residues long. Trimming removed 1 base from V and 8 bases from J, with 11 bases in between.

Note on this clone: One end of the junction does not line up with germline, which may come from a read error. The V and J genes are TRBV4-1 and TRBJ2-4; 13 bases agree with TRBD2. Germline lookup yields CDR1 MGHRA and CDR2 YSYEKL. The CDR3 covers 17 residues. This chain's CDR3 is CASSQEPLAGGKNSQYF. The CDR3 nucleotides are TGCGCCAGCAGCCAAGAGCCACTAGCGGGAGGGAAAAACAGTCAGTACTTC.

V gene TRBV11-2 combines with J gene TRBJ1-4, with D maybe TRBD1 (5 bases). V lost 3 bases and J lost 8, with 16 bases in between. Germline-derived CDR1 and CDR2 are SGHAT and FQNNGV. The CDR3 contains 15 residues. CDR3 DNA sequence: TGTGCCAGCAGCTTCCGGTGGCAGGGTGGCGAAAAACTGTTTTTT. It translates to CASSFRWQGGEKLFF.

The J gene is TRBJ1-2, the V gene TRBV27; 8 nucleotides line up with TRBD1. This CDR3 region has 14 residues. The V gene end was trimmed by 7 bases and the J gene end by 3 bases; junction bases not matched to a gene: 7. Germline lookup yields CDR1 MNHEY and CDR2 SMNVEV (reference sequence). CDR3 nucleotides: TGTGCCAGCAAAAGGACAGGGTCGGACTATGGCTACACCTTC. Amino acid sequence: CASKRTGSDYGYTF.

This clone was picked up a small number of times. The chain links TRBV5-6 to TRBJ2-5; weak D call: TRBD1 (5 bases). From germline, CDR1 is SGHDT and CDR2 YYEEEE. This CDR3 has 14 amino acids. V shed 0 bases and J shed 2 bases, with 8 bases lying between them. For the CDR3, the DNA is TGTGCCAGCAGCTTGGGACAGATTCAAGAGACCCAGTACTTC. Amino acids: CASSLGQIQETQYF.